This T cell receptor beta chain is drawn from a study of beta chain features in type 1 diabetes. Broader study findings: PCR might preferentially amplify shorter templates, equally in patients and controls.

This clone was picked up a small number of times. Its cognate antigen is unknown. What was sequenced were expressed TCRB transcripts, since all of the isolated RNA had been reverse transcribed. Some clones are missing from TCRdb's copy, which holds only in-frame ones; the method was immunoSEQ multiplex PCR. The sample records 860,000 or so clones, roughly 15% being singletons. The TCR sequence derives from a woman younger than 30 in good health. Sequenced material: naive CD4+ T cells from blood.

The CDR3 coding sequence is TGCGCCAGCAGCTCCCCGGAGAGGGAGAAGAACACTGAAGCTTTCTTT. Its protein is CASSSPEREKNTEAFF. V is TRBV5-1 and J is TRBJ1-1; D ambiguous. Trimming shortened V by 3 bases and J by 1 base, and 16 bases separated the two germline ends. The CDR3 length is 16 residues. The germline gives CDR1 SGHRS, CDR2 YFSETQ.